This TCR beta chain emerged from a study of Ad26.COV2.S vaccination and SARS-CoV-2 variants. Germline V CDR1 and CDR2: LGHNA, YNFKEQ. V gave up 4 bases and J gave up 4 bases, with 19 bases separating them. This CDR3 region has 16 residues. Treatment given: approximately 18 received Ad26.COV2.S at low or high dose, single or two shots; several received placebo; per-sample allocation not given. Vaccine and placebo recipients were sampled on day 63 after the first injection. Wuhan-strain spike was delivered by a replication-incompetent Ad26 vector. Only in-frame clones appear in the TCRdb table, and some are missing; sequencing was by immunoSEQ multiplex PCR. The sample records roughly 500,000 clones, approximately 92% being singletons.

The sequenced sample was peripheral blood, obtained in a trial of Ad26.COV2.S vaccine versus placebo. The TCR originated in a person between 18 and 59 years old who received the Ad26.COV2.S COVID-19 vaccine or a placebo. The chain joins TRBV4-2 to TRBJ2-5; either TRBD1 or TRBD2 may supply D (5 bases each). In nucleotides, the CDR3 is TGTGCCAGCAGCCCCGGGGACGCCGAACGCCGAGAGACCCAGTACTTC. This codes for CASSPGDAERRETQYF.